This TCR beta chain was found in a study of blood T cell repertoires in COVID-19. Study-wide context: There were acute and convalescent COVID-19 samples, and they came from the United States, Italy and Spain.

TCRdb keeps only in-frame clones here, not all; method: immunoSEQ multiplex PCR. The sample carries just over 90,000 clones, 70% to 80% recorded once. This clone is deemed medium-sized. The CDR3 totals 15 residues. The germline V gene has CDR1 MNHEY and CDR2 SVGAGI. After removal of 1 base from V and 5 bases from J, the junction contained 7 bases not matched to a gene. This TCR was sampled from a human donor in a cohort sampled during active COVID-19. The sample was peripheral blood. This chain joins TRBV6-5 and TRBJ2-5; 7 nucleotides align to TRBD2. The CDR3 region is CASSYWEGAGETQYF. CDR3 bases: TGTGCCAGCAGTTACTGGGAGGGTGCGGGGGAGACCCAGTACTTC.